Listed here are 32 T cell receptor beta chains from one sample, sequenced in a study of T cells in Graves' hyperthyroidism and ophthalmopathy (dated by TCRdb to the late 2010s). Libraries came from multiplex PCR. Sequencing took place on an Illumina HiSeq 2000. The TCR beta CDR3 regions were amplified from RNA transcripts. The TCR CDR3 was subjected to a first round of RT-PCR using the HTBI primer set and the Qiagen OneStep RT-PCR kit. TCRdb itself trimmed the public reads at Q25 with fastp, ran MiXCR and retained productive beta chains. Entries are consolidated by CDR3 protein sequence, retaining the most common genes and DNA. The sample table contains approximately 410,000 distinct CDR3 sequences; only one count was recorded for 14% to 15% of them. The leading ten clones occupy less than 15% of the sample. Sequencing was carried out using blood. The receptors derive from a man younger than 35 with Graves' ophthalmopathy.

There are many counts of this clonotype. This chain uses TRBV19 with TRBJ2-1, with 14 nucleotides matching TRBD2. Trimming cost V 4 bases and J 4 bases; bases outside gene matches: 6. CDR3 size: 17 residues. From germline, CDR1 is LNHDA and CDR2 SQIVND (reference sequence). CDR3 sequence reads: CASSKTSGRGTYNEQFF. The CDR3, as DNA: TGTGCCAGTAGTAAGACTAGCGGGAGGGGAACGTACAATGAGCAGTTCTTC.

The table lists this clonotype with a few counts. A read error may explain this, as a much larger clone is one base away. This rearrangement joins TRBV4-1 to TRBJ1-2; 9 bases fit TRBD1. This CDR3 contains 16 residues. Germline V gives CDR1 MGHRA, CDR2 YSYEKL. This CDR3 is CASSLTTTGTGYDYTF. The CDR3 nucleotides read TGCGCCAGCAGCCTAACGACCACCGGGACAGGGTATGACTACACCTTC.

This clonotype was counted many times. The chain uses TRBV20-1 and TRBJ1-5; no reliable D call. The ends were cut back, 4 bases at V and 4 bases at J, with 8 bases in the middle. CDR3 length: 12 amino acids. Germline assignment: CDR1 DFQATT and CDR2 SNEGSKA (reference sequence). CDR3 protein: CSATDGNQPQHF. CDR3 bases: TGCAGTGCTACGGACGGGAATCAGCCCCAGCATTTT.

Ten or more counts support this clonotype. The chain carries TRBV2 and TRBJ1-1, with unresolved D. Per the germline V gene, CDR1 is SNHLY and CDR2 is FYNNEI. There are 14 residues in the CDR3. Trimming removed 8 bases from V and 1 base from J, with 14 bases in between. The CDR3 coding sequence is TGTGCCAGCCTTCTAGCGGCCGGGAACACTGAAGCTTTCTTT. Translated: CASLLAAGNTEAFF.

The genes are TRBV20-1 and TRBJ2-3; 8 nucleotides line up with TRBD2. V lost 5 bases and J lost 7; bases outside the gene matches: 11. CDR1 and CDR2 from the germline V gene are DFQATT and SNEGSKA (reference sequence). The CDR3 extends over 14 amino acids. CDR3 residues: CSAPSGPAGNTQYF. DNA for the CDR3: TGCAGTGCTCCTAGCGGGCCGGCGGGAAATACGCAGTATTTT.

J is TRBJ1-6 and V is TRBV6-1; no reliable D call. CDR3 length: 17 amino acids. CDR1 is MNHNS, CDR2 SASEGT, per germline. V was pared by 3 bases and J by 7 bases, with 19 bases between. This CDR3 reads CASSEKQGLIGNSPLHF. CDR3 nucleotide sequence: TGTGCCAGCAGTGAGAAGCAAGGGTTAATAGGGAATTCACCCCTCCACTTT.

This clonotype was recorded many times. The V and J genes are TRBV2 and TRBJ1-2; maybe TRBD1 (5 bases). The germline V gene has CDR1 SNHLY and CDR2 FYNNEI. CDR3 length: 13 residues. V dropped 4 bases and J dropped 4 bases, with 10 bases sitting between them. The CDR3 sequence: CASSVRRGYGYTF. The CDR3 nucleotides read TGTGCCAGCAGTGTTAGGAGGGGCTATGGCTACACCTTC. The full variable domain, with the rest looked up from reference TRBV2 and TRBJ1-2, is EPEVTQTPSHQVTQMGQEVILRCVPISNHLYFYWYRQILGQKVEFLVSFYNNEISEKSEIFDDQFSVERPDGSNFTLKIRSTKLEDSAMYFCASSVRRGYGYTFGSGTRLTVV.

In this sample, this clonotype turned up many times. The chain uses TRBV18 and TRBJ1-4, with 8 bases lining up with TRBD1. With V trimmed by 3 bases and J by 3 bases, 3 bases remained unmatched. This CDR3 is 15 amino acids long. CDR1 is KGHSH and CDR2 is LQKENI in the germline V gene. The CDR3 region is CASSPRGPANEKLFF. The CDR3 DNA is TGTGCCAGCTCACCCAGGGGGCCAGCTAATGAAAAACTGTTTTTT.

The table lists this clonotype with many counts. The chain carries TRBV29-1 and TRBJ2-1; D is uncertain. The CDR3 sequence is 14 residues long. The germline V and J ends were trimmed by 1 base and 9 bases, with 16 bases remaining between them. CDR1 and CDR2 from the germline V gene are SQVTM and ANQGSEA. The CDR3 DNA follows: TGCAGCGTTGAAGGGAGCTTCCGAGGTAGTGAGCAGTTCTTC. This sequence encodes CSVEGSFRGSEQFF.

This clonotype was counted ten times or more. The V gene is TRBV6-1, the J gene TRBJ2-7; 7 positions match TRBD1. After removal of 7 bases from V and 0 bases from J, the junction contained 9 bases not matched to a gene. The CDR3 consists of 15 residues. Germline CDR1 and CDR2: MNHNS and SASEGT. The CDR3 protein is CASMPDRPNSYEQYF. As DNA, the CDR3 is TGTGCCAGCATGCCGGACAGGCCCAACTCCTACGAGCAGTACTTC.

This clonotype was detected ten times or more. V is TRBV7-9 and J is TRBJ2-1, with 9 bases lining up with TRBD2. The germline CDR1 and CDR2 sequences are SEHNR and FQNEAQ (reference sequence). The CDR3 has 16 amino acids. Germline trimming cut 3 bases from V and 4 bases from J; bases unmatched to any gene: 7. The chain's CDR3 is CASSFLAGFSYNEQFF. The DNA of the CDR3 is TGTGCCAGCAGCTTCCTAGCGGGATTCTCGTACAATGAGCAGTTCTTC.

This clonotype occurred many times. The chain uses TRBV13 and TRBJ2-1; 7 bases agree with TRBD2. The V gene end was trimmed by 8 bases and the J gene end by 0 bases; junction bases not matched to a gene: 4. Germline CDR1 is PRHDT and CDR2 is FYEKMQ (reference sequence). The CDR3 extends over 14 amino acids. CDR3 loop: CASSGGSSYNEQFF. CDR3 nucleotides: TGTGCCAGCTCTGGCGGGAGCTCCTACAATGAGCAGTTCTTC.

This clonotype was counted many times. This sequence joins TRBV12-3 or TRBV12-4 and TRBJ1-1; a possible D gene is TRBD1 (5 bases). Trimming shortened V by 5 bases and J by 5 bases, and 12 bases separated the two germline ends. This CDR3 spans 13 amino acids. CDR3 loop: CASSRGFGTEAFF. DNA of the CDR3: TGTGCCAGCAGTCGGGGGTTCGGAACTGAAGCTTTCTTT.

This clonotype was found a few times. Its ends do not fully match the called genes, so a read error is possible. The rearrangement links TRBV10-1 to TRBJ2-3; no firm D call. In germline, CDR1 is WNHNN, CDR2 SYGVQD (reference sequence). This CDR3 has 12 amino acids. The CDR3 is CASSEYTDTQYF. The CDR3 coding sequence is TGCGCCAGCAGTGAGTACACAGATACACAGTATTTT.

The chain uses TRBV27 and TRBJ1-2; no clear D. The CDR3 covers 15 residues. Germline CDR1 reads MNHEY; CDR2 reads SMNVEV (reference sequence). The V gene lost 3 bases and the J gene lost 6 bases, with 17 bases spanning the gap. In DNA, the CDR3 is TGTGCCAGCAGTTTCCTGACAACCCGGGCGGATGGCTACACCTTC. Translated: CASSFLTTRADGYTF.

This clonotype was observed a handful of times. The gene calls are TRBV9 and TRBJ1-5; D is perhaps TRBD1 (5 bases). CDR3 length: 15 amino acids. CDR1 and CDR2 from the germline V gene are SGDLS and YYNGEE. V was clipped by 4 bases and J by 6 bases, with 17 bases between them. CDR3 sequence: CASSKGPGHRQPQHF. Here the CDR3 DNA reads TGTGCCAGCAGCAAGGGACCCGGGCATCGTCAGCCCCAGCATTTT.

The table lists this clonotype with a few counts. The chain carries TRBV4-1 and TRBJ1-2, with 8 bases lining up with TRBD1. The CDR3 length is 15 residues. V trimming: 2 bases; J trimming: 8 bases; junction bases outside the gene matches: 10. CDR1 and CDR2 from the germline V gene are MGHRA and YSYEKL. Written as DNA, the CDR3 is TGCGCCAGCAGCCAACCTACCAGGGGGCGAAAGGGCTACACCTTC. This gives the protein CASSQPTRGRKGYTF.

The chain joins TRBV24-1 to TRBJ2-1; no clear D. The V end lost 9 bases, the J end lost 8 bases, and 13 bases lay between the germline ends. Germline V gene sequence: CDR1 KGHDR, CDR2 SFDVKD. The CDR3 is 12 residues long. The DNA for the CDR3 is TGTGCCACCGGTGGTCTGGGCTATGAGCAGTTCTTC. It specifies CATGGLGYEQFF.

The rearrangement uses TRBV30 and TRBJ1-1, with D hard to call. Germline lookup yields CDR1 GTSNPN and CDR2 SVGIG (reference sequence). CDR3 length equals 11 residues. V dropped 6 bases and J dropped 4 bases, with 9 bases sitting between them. CDR3 sequence: CACAQATEAFF. The CDR3 coding sequence is TGTGCCTGTGCTCAAGCCACTGAAGCTTTCTTT.

This clonotype has only a few counts. The genes are TRBV28 and TRBJ1-5; 7 bases map to TRBD1. After removal of 3 bases from V and 2 bases from J, the junction contained 4 bases not matched to a gene. Germline V gene data show CDR1 as MDHEN and CDR2 as SYDVKM. The CDR3 length is 15 residues. CDR3 DNA sequence: TGTGCCAGCAGTTTTCCCGGACAGGGCAATCAGCCCCAGCATTTT. Protein: CASSFPGQGNQPQHF.

With regard to this clonotype: It may be a read error: a sequence one base away is much more abundant. V and J are TRBV6-2 or TRBV6-3 and TRBJ1-5; 9 bases fit TRBD1. The germline V gene has CDR1 MNHEY and CDR2 SVGEGT. Unmatched junction bases numbered 5, after V lost 6 bases and J lost 5 bases. CDR3 length: 14 residues. CDR3 protein: CASRGDRAYQPQHF. The CDR3 DNA sequence: TGTGCCAGCAGGGGGGACAGGGCCTATCAGCCCCAGCATTTT.

This clonotype was counted a few times. The CDR3 loop is CSVRRGINEKLFF. The CDR3 nucleotides are TGCAGCGTTCGTAGGGGGATTAATGAAAAACTGTTTTTT. The chain joins TRBV29-1 to TRBJ1-4; D possibly corresponds to TRBD1 (6 bases). The V gene's germline CDR1 is SQVTM and CDR2 ANQGSEA. The ends were cut back, 5 bases at V and 4 bases at J, with 11 bases in the middle. CDR3 length: 13 amino acids.

This clonotype appeared a few times. The chain uses TRBV12-3 or TRBV12-4 and TRBJ1-2; D is undetermined. The V and J ends lost 3 bases and 4 bases respectively, with 9 bases between them. The CDR3 length is 13 residues. The CDR3 protein is CASSFYNSYGYTF. The CDR3 region has the DNA TGTGCCAGCAGTTTTTATAACAGCTATGGCTACACCTTC.

This clonotype was seen a few times. The CDR3 loop reads CATSRERREGPYNEQFF. The CDR3 DNA is TGTGCCACCAGCAGAGAACGGCGGGAGGGCCCCTACAATGAGCAGTTCTTC. The chain is built from TRBV15 and TRBJ2-1, with 9 bases aligning to TRBD2. There are 17 residues in the CDR3. V was pared by 0 bases and J by 2 bases, with 5 bases of the junction left unmatched. The V gene's germline CDR1 is LNHNV and CDR2 YYDKDF (reference sequence).

This clonotype has at least ten counts. The CDR3 loop reads CATSSPGLATKDTQYF. The CDR3, as DNA: TGTGCCACCAGCAGTCCGGGACTAGCGACGAAAGATACGCAGTATTTT. J is TRBJ2-3 and V is TRBV15, with 10 nucleotides matching TRBD2. The CDR3 is 16 amino acids. The V gene's germline CDR1 is LNHNV and CDR2 YYDKDF (reference sequence). Trimming at V came to 3 bases and at J to 5 bases, leaving 8 bases not matched to a gene.

This clonotype was observed a handful of times. This chain uses TRBV7-9 with TRBJ1-6, with a possible D match to TRBD1 (6 bases). Germline CDR1 SEHNR, CDR2 FQNEAQ (reference sequence). This CDR3 comprises 17 residues. V dropped 1 base and J dropped 0 bases, with 10 bases sitting between them. The CDR3 sequence is CASSLGTEFSYNSPLHF. The CDR3 region has the DNA TGTGCCAGCAGCTTAGGGACAGAGTTCTCCTATAATTCACCCCTCCACTTT.

This clonotype occurred many times. The rearrangement uses TRBV9 and TRBJ2-5; 8 nucleotides line up with TRBD1. The CDR3 is made up of 15 amino acids. Trimming cost V 3 bases and J 4 bases; bases outside gene matches: 8. Germline V gene sequence: CDR1 SGDLS, CDR2 YYNGEE. CDR3 in amino acids: CASSDRTGTVETQYF. The CDR3, as DNA: TGTGCCAGCAGCGACCGGACAGGGACAGTAGAGACCCAGTACTTC.

This clonotype was recorded many times. In DNA, the CDR3 is TGTGCCAGCAGCCAAGGGTTCGAGAACACCGGGGAGCTGTTTTTT. Amino acid sequence: CASSQGFENTGELFF. The J gene is TRBJ2-2, the V gene TRBV3-1; D unclear. Germline CDR1 is LGHDT and CDR2 is YNNKEL (reference sequence). This CDR3 contains 15 residues. Trimming removed 1 base at V and 1 base at J, with 7 bases between.

This clonotype was counted ten times or more. This sequence joins TRBV30 and TRBJ2-4; D gene unclear. Deletions cut 5 bases from V and 0 bases from J, with 8 bases between. CDR3 length equals 13 residues. Germline V gene data show CDR1 as GTSNPN and CDR2 as SVGIG (reference sequence). DNA of the CDR3: TGTGCCTGGGGCTCGGGAGCCAAAAACATTCAGTACTTC. This gives the protein CAWGSGAKNIQYF.

This clonotype has at least ten counts. The V and J genes are TRBV2 and TRBJ1-3; the D gene is possibly TRBD1 (5 bases). CDR3 size: 13 residues. CDR1 and CDR2 (germline): SNHLY, FYNNEI. Between the trimmed V and J ends, which lost 4 bases and 10 bases, there was a span of 14 bases. The CDR3 coding sequence is TGTGCCAGCAGTGCGGGGCAGGCAAGAACCATATATTTT. Translated, it gives CASSAGQARTIYF.

This clonotype appeared once. Written as DNA, the CDR3 is TGTGCCAGCAGCGGGAGACTGGCGAACACCGGGGAGCTGTTTTTT. The encoded protein is CASSGRLANTGELFF. This chain joins TRBV9 and TRBJ2-2, with D uncertain. Between the trimmed V and J ends, which lost 3 bases and 0 bases, there was a span of 9 bases. This CDR3 spans 15 amino acids. Germline V gene data show CDR1 as SGDLS and CDR2 as YYNGEE.

There are many counts of this clonotype. J is TRBJ1-6 and V is TRBV5-6; the D is unclear. CDR1 is SGHDT and CDR2 is YYEEEE in the germline V gene. The ends were cut back, 4 bases at V and 9 bases at J, with 11 bases in the middle. The CDR3 extends over 13 amino acids. The CDR3 loop is CASSPLTGSPLHF. The CDR3 nucleotides are TGTGCCAGCAGCCCCTTGACCGGTTCACCCCTCCACTTT.